The 27 T cell receptor beta chains below all came from one sample that was sequenced in a study of cytomegalovirus exposure and HLA in healthy donors. Libraries were prepared by immunoSEQ multiplex PCR; TCRdb keeps only in-frame clonotypes and omits some of them. The data show about 56,000 clones, roughly 92% seen once. The sequenced sample was PBMCs. These receptors were obtained from a man aged 18 to 29 in good health and CMV-seronegative.

DNA of the CDR3: TGCGCCAGCAGGACAGGGGGCGTCGTGTACGAGCAGTACTTC. Amino acids: CASRTGGVVYEQYF. The chain has TRBV10-1 and TRBJ2-7; 10 nucleotides line up with TRBD1. Trimming took 6 bases from V and 4 from J; bases not matched to a gene: 6. Germline V lookup: CDR1 WNHNN, CDR2 SYGVQD (reference sequence). The CDR3 extends over 14 amino acids.

The gene calls are TRBV28 and TRBJ1-2; 10 bases map to TRBD1. V dropped 6 bases and J dropped 5; count of bases not matched to a gene: 6. The CDR3 runs to 14 residues. Looked up from germline, CDR1 is MDHEN and CDR2 is SYDVKM. The CDR3 loop reads CASSSRQGAYGYTF. The CDR3 DNA is TGTGCCAGCAGCTCAAGACAGGGGGCTTATGGCTACACCTTC.

The chain uses TRBV9 and TRBJ1-4; the D is unclear. CDR1 is SGDLS and CDR2 is YYNGEE in the germline V gene. Trimming shortened V by 0 bases and J by 3 bases, and 9 bases separated the two germline ends. The CDR3 has 15 amino acids. The CDR3 sequence: CASSVAGLANEKLFF. As DNA, the CDR3 is TGTGCCAGCAGCGTAGCAGGACTCGCTAATGAAAAACTGTTTTTT.

In its sample, this clone was seen a few times. V and J are TRBV6-1 and TRBJ2-7; 8 nucleotides line up with TRBD1. The germline V gene has CDR1 MNHNS and CDR2 SASEGT. This CDR3 comprises 15 residues. V trimming: 10 bases; J trimming: 2 bases; junction bases outside the gene matches: 13. This CDR3 reads CAITEGTGQPYEQYF. CDR3 DNA: TGTGCCATAACCGAAGGGACAGGACAACCCTACGAGCAGTACTTC.

This sequence joins TRBV6-5 and TRBJ2-7; 9 nucleotides align to TRBD2. In germline, CDR1 is MNHEY, CDR2 SVGAGI. With 5 bases clipped from V and 4 bases from J, the junction kept 9 bases outside the gene matches. The CDR3 has 15 residues. As DNA, the CDR3 is TGTGCCAGCAGTCGAACCGGGACTAGCAATTACGAGCAGTACTTC. This translates into CASSRTGTSNYEQYF.

The chain is built from TRBV29-1 and TRBJ2-1; a weak D match, TRBD2 (5 bases). V shed 4 bases and J shed 5 bases, with 9 bases lying between them. CDR1 and CDR2 (germline): SQVTM, ANQGSEA. The CDR3 spans 12 residues. The CDR3 region has the DNA TGCAGCGTTGGAGCGGAGAACAATGAGCAGTTCTTC. It is translated as CSVGAENNEQFF.

The V gene is TRBV5-4, the J gene TRBJ2-1, with D unresolved. The germline CDR1 and CDR2 sequences are SGHNT and YYREEE (reference sequence). Trimming pared 5 bases from V and 7 bases from J, leaving 13 bases between. This CDR3 spans 13 amino acids. CDR3 nucleotide sequence: TGTGCCAGCAGTTTGCCCCCTATTAATGAGCAGTTCTTC. Translated, it gives CASSLPPINEQFF.

The chain joins TRBV7-9 to TRBJ2-7; 9 nucleotides line up with TRBD1. Germline values: CDR1 SEHNR, CDR2 FQNEAQ (reference sequence). With V trimmed by 4 bases and J by 3 bases, 7 bases remained unmatched. The CDR3 contains 15 residues. This CDR3 is CASSSGQGSFYEQYF. CDR3 in DNA: TGTGCCAGCAGCTCCGGACAGGGGAGTTTCTACGAGCAGTACTTC.

V gene TRBV11-2 combines with J gene TRBJ2-5; tentative D call: TRBD1 (6 bases). This CDR3 spans 15 amino acids. CDR1 is SGHAT and CDR2 is FQNNGV in the germline V gene. Deletions cut 2 bases from V and 3 bases from J, with 13 bases between. CDR3 coding DNA: TGTGCCAGCAGCTTATCTGGTAACAGGGAAGAGACCCAGTACTTC. As protein: CASSLSGNREETQYF. Together with reference TRBV11-2 and TRBJ2-5, the CDR3 gives the full variable domain: EAGVAQSPRYKIIEKRQSVAFWCNPISGHATLYWYQQILGQGPKLLIQFQNNGVVDDSQLPKDRFSAERLKGVDSTLKIQPAKLEDSAVYLCASSLSGNREETQYFGPGTRLLVL.

The V and J genes are TRBV4-1 and TRBJ2-7, with D possibly TRBD2 on 5 matching bases. V lost 2 bases, J lost 0 bases, and 14 bases lay in between. The CDR3 consists of 16 residues. Per the germline V gene, CDR1 is MGHRA and CDR2 is YSYEKL. The CDR3 DNA follows: TGCGCCAGCAGCCAACGACTAACAGACCTCTCCTACGAGCAGTACTTC. Its translation is CASSQRLTDLSYEQYF.

The gene calls are TRBV5-1 and TRBJ2-7, with TRBD2 matching over 10 bases. CDR1 and CDR2 (germline): SGHRS, YFSETQ. V shed 0 bases, J shed 4 bases, and the junction held 4 bases outside the gene matches. The CDR3 has 15 residues. CDR3 amino acids: CASSLEAGGPYEQYF. The CDR3 DNA reads TGCGCCAGCAGCTTGGAAGCGGGGGGGCCTTACGAGCAGTACTTC.

The chain combines TRBV4-1 with TRBJ1-5; 11 bases agree with TRBD1. Per the germline V gene, CDR1 is MGHRA and CDR2 is YSYEKL. The V and J ends lost 2 bases and 2 bases, in that order; junction bases with no gene match: 11. This CDR3 has 19 amino acids. The CDR3 sequence is CASSQNPWGTGGGNQPQHF. As DNA, the CDR3 is TGCGCCAGCAGCCAAAACCCTTGGGGGACAGGGGGTGGCAATCAGCCCCAGCATTTT.

This chain joins TRBV19 and TRBJ1-2; 9 positions match TRBD1. The CDR3 has 15 amino acids. V was clipped by 2 bases and J by 7 bases; unmatched bases: 8. Germline V gene data show CDR1 as LNHDA and CDR2 as SQIVND (reference sequence). DNA for the CDR3: TGTGCCAGTAGTATAACCGGGACAGGGCGAATTGGCTACACCTTC. This encodes CASSITGTGRIGYTF.

The CDR3 DNA reads as TGTGCCAGCAGTTTCGACAGGCTGCCCGGGGAGCTGTTTTTT. Translated: CASSFDRLPGELFF. This chain links TRBV27 with TRBJ2-2, with D possibly being TRBD1 (6 bases). This CDR3 contains 14 residues. V dropped 3 bases and J dropped 6 bases, with 11 bases sitting between them. Germline V gene sequence: CDR1 MNHEY, CDR2 SMNVEV (reference sequence).

V gene TRBV7-8 combines with J gene TRBJ2-6; 8 bases are a match to TRBD1. CDR1 and CDR2 from the germline V gene are SGHVS and FQNEAQ. The V segment lost 7 bases and the J segment 5 bases; nucleotides outside the gene matches: 19. The CDR3 is 19 amino acids. As DNA, the CDR3 is TGTGCCAGCACCCTTGGGCGCCAGGGGGCGTTCGGTAGGGCCAACGTCCTGACTTTC. Protein sequence: CASTLGRQGAFGRANVLTF.

Only a few counts were recorded for this clone. The genes are TRBV10-2 and TRBJ1-1; 8 bases align to TRBD1. Trimming cost V 10 bases and J 1 base; bases outside gene matches: 5. Germline V gene lookup returns CDR1 WSHSY and CDR2 SAAADI. The CDR3 extends over 13 amino acids. For the CDR3, the DNA is TGCGCCATCAAGGACAGGGCGAACACTGAAGCTTTCTTT. The encoded protein is CAIKDRANTEAFF.

The J gene is TRBJ1-2, the V gene TRBV15; 7 nucleotides line up with TRBD1. With V trimmed by 1 base and J by 8 bases, 7 bases remained unmatched. The CDR3 is 14 residues long. Per the germline V gene, CDR1 is LNHNV and CDR2 is YYDKDF (reference sequence). CDR3: CATSRGGQPAGYTF. DNA of the CDR3: TGTGCCACCAGCAGAGGGGGACAGCCCGCGGGCTACACCTTC.

This chain connects TRBV9 to TRBJ1-2, with a tentative D call TRBD1 (5 bases). V was clipped by 0 bases and J by 1 base, with 7 bases between them. Germline loops: CDR1 SGDLS, CDR2 YYNGEE. The CDR3 sequence is 14 residues long. This CDR3 reads CASSVVQGNYGYTF. For the CDR3, the DNA is TGTGCCAGCAGCGTAGTTCAGGGTAACTATGGCTACACCTTC.

This sequence joins TRBV5-1 and TRBJ1-4; D perhaps matches TRBD1 (5 bases). V was clipped by 6 bases and J by 5 bases, with 11 bases between them. This CDR3 is 13 amino acids long. CDR1 is SGHRS, CDR2 YFSETQ, per germline. As DNA, the CDR3 is TGCGCCAGCAACTCGGAGGGGAATGAAAAACTGTTTTTT. This translates into CASNSEGNEKLFF.

The gene calls are TRBV18 and TRBJ1-3; 9 nucleotides align to TRBD1. The V segment lost 3 bases and the J segment 1 base; nucleotides outside the gene matches: 4. Germline V gene lookup returns CDR1 KGHSH and CDR2 LQKENI. The CDR3 spans 16 residues. The CDR3 DNA sequence: TGTGCCAGCTCACCGGGACAGGGAGGATCTGGAAACACCATATATTTT. Translation gives CASSPGQGGSGNTIYF.

CDR3 sequence (DNA): TGTGCCACCAGCAGGGTCGATCTACCTGGGGAGCTGTTTTTT. This gives the protein CATSRVDLPGELFF. This chain uses TRBV15 with TRBJ2-2, with no clear D. V shed 3 bases and J shed 8 bases, with 13 bases lying between them. CDR3 length equals 14 residues. CDR1 and CDR2 from the germline V gene are LNHNV and YYDKDF (reference sequence).

In the case of this clone: Its ends do not fully match the called genes, so a read error is possible. V usage is TRBV19 and J usage is TRBJ2-1; TRBD2 matches 14 bases. Germline-derived CDR1 and CDR2 are LNHDA and SQIVND (reference sequence). The CDR3 length is 14 residues. Written as DNA, the CDR3 is TGTGCCAGTAGCGTTTCCGGGACTAGCGGGAGCAAGATCTTC. It translates to CASSVSGTSGSKIF. The full variable domain, its missing parts supplied by reference TRBV19 and TRBJ2-1, is DGGITQSPKYLFRKEGQNVTLSCEQNLNHDAMYWYRQDPGQGLRLIYYSQIVNDFQKGDIAEGYSVSREKKESFPLTVTSAQKNPTAFYLCASSVSGTSGSKIFGPGTRLTVL.

V usage is TRBV27 and J usage is TRBJ2-1; TRBD2 is a possible D gene (6 bases). Per the germline V gene, CDR1 is MNHEY and CDR2 is SMNVEV (reference sequence). The CDR3 runs to 15 residues. V lost 0 bases and J 4 bases, leaving 10 bases between the germline ends. The CDR3 nucleotides read TGTGCCAGCAGTTTATCAGGCGGGGAGTACAATGAGCAGTTCTTC. Its translation is CASSLSGGEYNEQFF.

The genes are TRBV9 and TRBJ2-1, with 9 positions matching TRBD2. The J segment lost 9 bases and the V segment lost 5 bases, leaving 9 bases of the junction unmatched. CDR3 size: 14 residues. The germline CDR1 and CDR2 sequences are SGDLS and YYNGEE. CDR3 sequence (DNA): TGTGCCAGCAGGGGAATAGCGGGAGACGCTGAGCAGTTCTTC. Protein product: CASRGIAGDAEQFF.

Comments on this clone: The same CDR3 arises from other DNA sequences in this sample as well. This chain joins TRBV18 and TRBJ2-1; TRBD2 matches at 15 bases. The CDR3 loop spans 15 amino acids. The V segment lost 3 bases and the J segment 7 bases; nucleotides outside the gene matches: 1. Germline CDR1 is KGHSH and CDR2 is LQKENI. CDR3 sequence: CASSPGLAGGNEQFF. The CDR3 nucleotides read TGTGCCAGCTCACCCGGACTAGCGGGAGGGAATGAGCAGTTCTTC.

The chain links TRBV5-4 to TRBJ1-1; D is undetermined. Per the germline V gene, CDR1 is SGHNT and CDR2 is YYREEE (reference sequence). Trimming pared 4 bases from V and 1 base from J, leaving 14 bases between. The CDR3 has 15 amino acids. CDR3 nucleotide sequence: TGTGCCAGCAGCGCGGAAAACGGGAGGAACACTGAAGCTTTCTTT. It encodes CASSAENGRNTEAFF.

The chain recombines TRBV2 with TRBJ1-2, with TRBD1 as a possible D gene (6 bases). V dropped 9 bases and J dropped 7 bases, with 18 bases sitting between them. Germline values: CDR1 SNHLY, CDR2 FYNNEI. CDR3 length: 13 residues. The CDR3 DNA reads TGTGCCAGTTCCCAACAGGGACCTATTGGCTACACCTTC. Translated: CASSQQGPIGYTF.